The sample holds many counts of the clone carrying this T cell receptor beta chain. This entry comes from a study of T cells in Graves' hyperthyroidism and ophthalmopathy. Study background: Prior to any treatment, at the point of initial diagnosis, peripheral blood was collected.

Researchers amplified the TCR beta CDR3 regions from RNA transcripts. Initially, a first-round RT-PCR of the TCR CDR3 employed the HTBI primer set. MiXCR was run by TCRdb on the multiplex PCR reads, yielding one entry per CDR3 protein. In the table there are 300,000 to 400,000 distinct CDR3 sequences, 18% of which are singletons. V shed 10 bases and J shed 0 bases, with 13 bases lying between them. Germline V CDR1 and CDR2: SNHLY, FYNNEI. The CDR3 is 13 residues long. This sequence originates from a woman between 50 and 59 years old with Graves' hyperthyroidism. The chain joins TRBV2 to TRBJ2-7; perhaps TRBD1 as D (5 bases). The sample consisted of blood. The CDR3 loop reads CATWGQTSYEQYF. The CDR3 region has the DNA TGTGCCACCTGGGGCCAGACCTCCTACGAGCAGTACTTC.